The sequence of this T cell receptor beta chain was determined in a study of T cell clonality in common variable immunodeficiency. Findings and limits, study-wide: Compared with healthy controls, CVID subjects showed increased TCRbeta clonality, mostly in about a third. Reportedly, TCR beta sequences from common variable immunodeficiency showed fewer deletions and N-nucleotide insertions. Patient heterogeneity in the CVID cohort limited correlations between repertoire features and clinical complications.

Diagnosis required reduced IgG, IgA and/or IgM with specific antibody deficiency. Most patients and controls had Caucasian heritage. This clone was seen only a few times. The target antigen is unknown. The read finishes 3 residues shy of the CDR3 end, and the germline J gene is used to complete it. The CDR3 sequence is 17 residues long. Per germline, CDR1 LNHDA and CDR2 SQIVND (reference sequence). Assay: immunoSEQ multiplex PCR; the TCRdb copy retains only in-frame clones and omits some. The sample has some 10,000 clones, none seen only once. The TCR originated in a human donor with common variable immunodeficiency. This chain connects TRBV19 to TRBJ2-5, with TRBD1 as a possible D gene (6 bases). Sequenced sample: peripheral blood mononuclear cells. The CDR3 loop reads CATKGTGPLWRVDTQYF. CDR3 DNA, as far as it was read: TGTGCCACTAAGGGCACAGGGCCGCTTTGGCGGGTCGACACC.